This T cell receptor (beta chain) originates from a study of cytomegalovirus exposure and HLA in healthy donors. Study at large: The early release's HLA-typed donors yielded 78 million or so unique TCRs.

The PCR had 60 Vbeta and 13 Jbeta primers. TCRdb's copy holds only in-frame clones and misses some; the assay was immunoSEQ multiplex PCR. In total, the table holds some 84,000 clones. Worth noting for this clone: What it binds is not known.

Study-wide points: An analysis that was carried out later associated 15,000 to 20,000 TCR beta sequences with HLA alleles at 0.05 false discovery rate.

Between the trimmed V and J ends, which lost 3 bases and 0 bases, there was a span of 12 bases. The CDR3 is made up of 16 amino acids. Per germline, CDR1 KGHSH and CDR2 LQKENI. The sequencing sample was made of PBMCs. The receptor's source is a man between 45 and 60 years old in good health and CMV-seronegative. V is TRBV18 and J is TRBJ1-3; D ambiguous. Written as DNA, the CDR3 is TGTGCCAGCTCACCCTTCGAGGTCTACTCTGGAAACACCATATATTTT. It codes for CASSPFEVYSGNTIYF.